This T cell receptor beta chain originates from a study of shared clonotypes between healthy human individuals. Study-wide findings and caveats: Lower generation probabilities were found for non-shared clonotypes than for those shared by all four donors.

TCRdb's table, derived via immunoSEQ multiplex PCR, lists solely in-frame clones and lacks some. Of some 2 million clones in the sample, roughly 94% were seen once. Notes on this clone: The antigen remains undetermined.

This sequence originates from a man aged 18 to 30 in good health. The source material was naive CD4+ T cells sorted from blood. Subset meaning: CD45RA+ positively selected.

The CDR3 loop is CASSRISDTQYF. The CDR3 nucleotides are TGCGCCAGCAGCAGAATATCAGATACGCAGTATTTT. V is TRBV4-1 and J is TRBJ2-3; D uncertain. Looked up from germline, CDR1 is MGHRA and CDR2 is YSYEKL. This CDR3 is built from 12 residues. Trimming took 5 bases from V and 4 from J, leaving 7 bases between them.